Given below is one T cell receptor (beta chain) in context. No antigen is known for it. Trimming shortened V by 6 bases and J by 4 bases, and 13 bases separated the two germline ends. CDR1 and CDR2 (germline): GTSNPN, SVGIG (reference sequence). This CDR3 has 14 residues. TCRdb's table, derived via immunoSEQ multiplex PCR, lists solely in-frame clones and lacks some. Of about 78,000 clones in the sample, around nine tenths were seen once. The data were taken from a study of graft-versus-host responses after intestinal transplantation. Overall study: Every recipient had anti-thymocyte globulin induction and 3 to 4 years of tacrolimus plus steroids.

Study-wide points: Declining HvG levels early post-transplant were linked to peak circulating GvH clone levels. Recipient marrow held GvH clones, some first seen in ileum or blood.

The sequenced sample was unstimulated CD8+ T cells sorted from spleen or lymph node cells, obtained before transplant. This TCR was recovered from a human donor who was the organ donor for an intestinal transplant. V and J are TRBV30 and TRBJ2-6; possibly TRBD1 for D (7 bases). CDR3 nucleotides: TGTGCCTGTCCAGGGGGGTTCGGGGCCAACGTCCTGACTTTC. Translation gives CACPGGFGANVLTF.